This TCR beta chain was retrieved from a study of cytomegalovirus exposure and HLA in healthy donors. The CDR3 covers 12 residues. The germline gives CDR1 SGHTS, CDR2 YDEGEE. V was shortened by 7 bases and J by 3 bases, with 11 bases between the two germline ends. PCR involved 60 Vbeta and 13 Jbeta primers. Assay used: immunoSEQ multiplex PCR; TCRdb lists only in-frame clones, some missing. This sample yields about 110,000 clones, of which approximately 82% are seen a single time; 20% to 25% belongs to the top ten. Material for sequencing was PBMCs. The receptor was derived from a man aged 25-40 years in good health and CMV-seropositive. The chain has TRBV5-8 and TRBJ2-7, with a possible D match to TRBD1 (5 bases). CDR3 residues: CASQGRVYEQYF. The CDR3 DNA sequence: TGTGCCAGCCAGGGTAGGGTCTACGAGCAGTACTTC. Full variable domain (remainder filled in from reference TRBV5-8 and TRBJ2-7): EAGVTQSPTHLIKTRGQQATLRCSPISGHTSVYWYQQALGLGLQFLLWYDEGEERNRGNFPPRFSGRQFPNYSSELNVNALELEDSALYLCASQGRVYEQYFGPGTRLTVT.